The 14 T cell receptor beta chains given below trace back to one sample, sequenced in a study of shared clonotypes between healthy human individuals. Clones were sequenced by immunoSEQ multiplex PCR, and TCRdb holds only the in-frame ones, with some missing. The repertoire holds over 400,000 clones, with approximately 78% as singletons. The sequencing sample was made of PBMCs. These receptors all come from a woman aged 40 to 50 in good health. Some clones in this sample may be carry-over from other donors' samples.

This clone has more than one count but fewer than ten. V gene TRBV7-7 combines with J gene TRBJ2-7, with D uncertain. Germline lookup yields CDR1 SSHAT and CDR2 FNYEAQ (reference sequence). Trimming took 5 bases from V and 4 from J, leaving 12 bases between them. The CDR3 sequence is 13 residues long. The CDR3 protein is CASSPMTGYEQYF. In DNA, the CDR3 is TGTGCCAGCAGCCCAATGACGGGTTACGAGCAGTACTTC.

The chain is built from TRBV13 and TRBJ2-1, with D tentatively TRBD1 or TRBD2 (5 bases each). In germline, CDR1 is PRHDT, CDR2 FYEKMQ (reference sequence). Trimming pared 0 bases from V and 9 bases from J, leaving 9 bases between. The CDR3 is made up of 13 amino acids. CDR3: CASSLGPGAEQFF. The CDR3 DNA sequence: TGTGCCAGCAGCTTAGGCCCCGGGGCTGAGCAGTTCTTC.

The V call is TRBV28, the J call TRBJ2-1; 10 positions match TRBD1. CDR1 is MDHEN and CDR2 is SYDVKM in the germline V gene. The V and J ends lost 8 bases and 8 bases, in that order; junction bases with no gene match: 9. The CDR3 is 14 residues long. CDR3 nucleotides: TGTGCCAGCCATTCCCGGGACAGGGGATATGAGCAGTTCTTC. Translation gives CASHSRDRGYEQFF.

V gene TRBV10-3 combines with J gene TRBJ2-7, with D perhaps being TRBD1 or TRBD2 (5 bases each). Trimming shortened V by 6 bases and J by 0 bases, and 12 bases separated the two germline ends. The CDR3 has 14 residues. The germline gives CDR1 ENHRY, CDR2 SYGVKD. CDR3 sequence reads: CAIRRGPPSYEQYF. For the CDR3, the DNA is TGTGCCATCAGGAGGGGACCACCCTCCTACGAGCAGTACTTC.

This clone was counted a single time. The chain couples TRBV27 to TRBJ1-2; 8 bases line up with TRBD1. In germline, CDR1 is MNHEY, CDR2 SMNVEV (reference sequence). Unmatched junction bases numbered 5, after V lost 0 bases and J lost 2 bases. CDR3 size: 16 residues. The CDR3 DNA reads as TGTGCCAGCAGTTTATCTCCGCACAGGGGGAACTATGGCTACACCTTC. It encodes CASSLSPHRGNYGYTF.

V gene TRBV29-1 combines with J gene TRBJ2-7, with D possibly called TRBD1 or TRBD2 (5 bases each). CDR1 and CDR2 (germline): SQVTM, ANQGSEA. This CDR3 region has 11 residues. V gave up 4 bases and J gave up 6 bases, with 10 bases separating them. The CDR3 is CSVGAGSEQYF. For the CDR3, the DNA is TGCAGCGTTGGGGCAGGGAGCGAGCAGTACTTC.

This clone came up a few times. The CDR3: CASRGTSWRETQYF. CDR3 sequence (DNA): TGTGCCAGTAGAGGGACTAGCTGGAGGGAGACCCAGTACTTC. The V gene is TRBV19, the J gene TRBJ2-5; 9 nucleotides match TRBD2. Germline lookup yields CDR1 LNHDA and CDR2 SQIVND (reference sequence). The CDR3 contains 14 residues. J was trimmed by 5 bases and V by 6 bases; bases with no gene match: 7. Looking up the rest from reference TRBV19 and TRBJ2-5 gives the full variable domain: DGGITQSPKYLFRKEGQNVTLSCEQNLNHDAMYWYRQDPGQGLRLIYYSQIVNDFQKGDIAEGYSVSREKKESFPLTVTSAQKNPTAFYLCASRGTSWRETQYFGPGTRLLVL.

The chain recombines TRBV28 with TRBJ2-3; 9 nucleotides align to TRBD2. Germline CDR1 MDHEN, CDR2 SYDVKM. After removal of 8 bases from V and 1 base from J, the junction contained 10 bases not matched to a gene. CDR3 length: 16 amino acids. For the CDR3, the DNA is TGTGCCAGCGGCCCACGCCTAGCGGGACGCACAGATACGCAGTATTTT. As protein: CASGPRLAGRTDTQYF.

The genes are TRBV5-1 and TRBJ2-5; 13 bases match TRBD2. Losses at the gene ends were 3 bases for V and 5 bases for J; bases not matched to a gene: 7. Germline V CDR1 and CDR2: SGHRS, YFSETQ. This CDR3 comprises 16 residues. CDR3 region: CASSYRLAGGGETQYF. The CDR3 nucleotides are TGCGCCAGCAGCTACCGACTAGCGGGAGGTGGGGAGACCCAGTACTTC. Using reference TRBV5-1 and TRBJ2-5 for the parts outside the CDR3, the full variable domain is KAGVTQTPRYLIKTRGQQVTLSCSPISGHRSVSWYQQTPGQGLQFLFEYFSETQRNKGNFPGRFSGRQFSNSRSEMNVSTLELGDSALYLCASSYRLAGGGETQYFGPGTRLLVL.

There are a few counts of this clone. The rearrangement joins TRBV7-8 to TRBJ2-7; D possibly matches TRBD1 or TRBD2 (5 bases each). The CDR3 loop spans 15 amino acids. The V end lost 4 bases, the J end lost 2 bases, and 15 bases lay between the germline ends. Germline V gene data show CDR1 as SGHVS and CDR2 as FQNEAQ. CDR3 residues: CASSSPAETAYEQYF. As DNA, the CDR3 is TGTGCCAGCAGCTCACCAGCGGAGACAGCCTACGAGCAGTACTTC.

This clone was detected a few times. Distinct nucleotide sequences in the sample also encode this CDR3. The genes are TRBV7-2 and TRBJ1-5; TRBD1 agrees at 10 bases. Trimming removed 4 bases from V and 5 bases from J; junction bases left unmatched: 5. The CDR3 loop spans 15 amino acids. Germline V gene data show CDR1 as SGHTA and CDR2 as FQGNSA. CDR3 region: CASSSRTGGDQPQHF. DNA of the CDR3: TGTGCCAGCAGCTCACGGACAGGGGGAGATCAGCCCCAGCATTTT.

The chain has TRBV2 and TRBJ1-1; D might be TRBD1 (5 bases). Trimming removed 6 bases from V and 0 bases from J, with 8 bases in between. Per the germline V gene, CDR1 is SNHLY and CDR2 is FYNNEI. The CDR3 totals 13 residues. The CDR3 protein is CASRRTLNTEAFF. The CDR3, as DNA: TGTGCCAGCAGACGGACATTGAACACTGAAGCTTTCTTT.

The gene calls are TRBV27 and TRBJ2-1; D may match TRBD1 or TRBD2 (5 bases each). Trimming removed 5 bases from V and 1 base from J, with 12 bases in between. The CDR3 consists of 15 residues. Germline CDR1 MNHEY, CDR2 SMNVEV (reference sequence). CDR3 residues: CASSVRDGSYNEQFF. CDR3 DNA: TGTGCCAGCAGTGTCCGGGACGGTTCCTACAATGAGCAGTTCTTC.

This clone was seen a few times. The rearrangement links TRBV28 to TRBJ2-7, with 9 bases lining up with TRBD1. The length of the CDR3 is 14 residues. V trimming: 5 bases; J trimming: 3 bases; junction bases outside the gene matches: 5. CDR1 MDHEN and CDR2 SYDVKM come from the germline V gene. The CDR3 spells CASSRTGDYYEQYF. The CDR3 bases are TGTGCCAGCAGTCGGACAGGGGACTACTACGAGCAGTACTTC.